This T cell receptor (beta chain) appears in the sequencing data of a study of shared clonotypes between healthy human individuals (dated by TCRdb to 2019 to 2021). Some background on the complete study: The cohort comprised two women and a few men aged 18 to 49 years. For each donor, three plates each were used for CD4 naive and CD4 memory, two plates were used for CD8 naive, and one plate was used for CD8 memory. To estimate repertoire size and how much clonotypes are shared between individuals, the study performed deep sequencing of blood TCR repertoires from 4 to 6 healthy adults. Libraries were prepared and TCR repertoires were sequenced by different laboratories using diverse techniques, in order to increase sequencing depth and limit assay-specific biases. Each donor's leukapheresis produced roughly between about 0.8 and 8.9 billion PBMCs. Here is what the overall study found, with its caveats: Only blood was sampled, and tissue TCR repertoires likely differ from those in blood. Because the study included only a small number of donors, the genetic and exposure-history diversity represented was limited. Even with the large sequencing depth, rarefaction of the sorted-subset datasets indicated that sequencing was incomplete. Higher generation probabilities were observed for clonotypes shared by all four sorted-subset donors than for non-shared clonotypes. Pairwise subsampling led to the expectation that sequencing depth would affect the degree of clonotype sharing among donors. Naive subsets generally had larger estimated clonotype richness than memory subsets did. About 4.5% of naive CD4, 3% to 4% of naive CD8, approximately 2% of memory CD4, and 0.35% to 0.4% of memory CD8 clonotypes were shared across several donors.

CD8 naive samples were CD45RO-negative cells positively selected for CCR7, giving a CD45RA+CCR7+ population that excluded TemRA cells. Healthy HIV-negative adults with no recently reported acute infections or vaccinations were included as donors. All donors were Caucasian adults living in Nashville, Tennessee, USA. After blood collection by leukapheresis, PBMCs were isolated using Ficoll-Histopaque density gradient centrifugation and then cryopreserved in the vapor phase of liquid nitrogen. Purity and quantity of every magnetically sorted T cell population were checked by analytical flow cytometry. Genomic DNA was isolated from every sorted fraction and measured by UV absorbance on a Nanodrop 2000c. Points on this clone: The specificity of this receptor is unknown. The input lacks base qualities; no much larger clone sits a single base away.

TCR CDR3 regions were amplified from genomic DNA by multiplex PCR using the deep immunoSEQ assay. For each cell subset, the extracted genomic DNA was distributed evenly across all wells of several immunoSEQ 96-well plates, and each plate served as one replicate. For sorted subsets, approximately 210 ng genomic DNA, equal to tens of thousands of T cell genomes, was loaded into each replicate PCR. The purified libraries were quantified using a Qubit 3.0 fluorometer, sized with a Bioanalyzer 2100, and then quantified again using the KAPA Library Quantification kit. A separate single-read 150-cycle Illumina NextSeq 550 flow cell was used to sequence each immunoSEQ 96-well plate. The authors' pipeline ran thus. The immunoSEQ output contained only junctional sequences without quality scores, so filtering could not match that applied to full-length reads. To assign V/J genes and CDR3, sequences were annotated against IMGT germline references using PyIR, a Python wrapper for IgBLAST v1.9. Reads with weak V/J assignments (E-value above 1e-6), missing CDR3, stop codons, out-of-frame junctions, or ambiguous translated residues were removed. A V3J clonotype was defined by an identical inferred V gene, J gene, and CDR3 amino acid sequence. Percentage overlap between repertoires was calculated by dividing the number of shared unique clonotypes by the size of the smaller repertoire. RTK rarefaction, the Chao1 estimator, and Recon v2.1 estimates of unobserved clonotypes were used to assess repertoire richness. OLGA was used to compute generation probabilities for all TCRbeta clonotypes that the gDNA method yielded from a handful of donors. TCRdb retrieved this table from immuneACCESS and kept in-frame rearrangements only. Not all clones are present; in checked studies, unresolved V genes account for under half, and no reason is known for the remainder. The D gene and trimming were derived from the DNA, and the V and J assignments and clone size from that table. The sample profile shows about 750,000 clones; around 92% of them were found once. Clones ranked in the top ten supply more than 20% of the sample.

Sequences SGDLS (CDR1) and YYNGEE (CDR2) are obtained from the germline V gene. The CDR3 has 12 amino acids, counting the end cysteine and phenylalanine. CDR3 DNA is the only sequence kept; it has 36 bases, read in frame from the first base. V drops 3 bases and J drops 2 bases, leaving 6 bases in between. The chain is made from TRBV9 and TRBJ2-7; the D gene is unclear. This clonotype was sampled from a man aged 25-45 years in good health. Sequences were obtained from naive CD8+ T cells sorted from blood. This sample's cell subset or site label indicates: CD45RA+CCR7+. The CDR3 region has the sequence CASSASPYEQYF. The nucleotides read TGTGCCAGCAGCGCTTCGCCCTACGAGCAGTACTTC.